Shown below are 4 T cell receptor beta chains from a single sample sequenced in a study of cytomegalovirus exposure and HLA in healthy donors (dated by TCRdb to the late 2010s). The receptor library was made with the immunoSEQ multiplex PCR assay. In TCRdb, the immuneACCESS table is reduced to in-frame sequences with V and J assigned. These tables do not hold every clone; where another copy was compared, an unresolved V gene accounts for under half, and the others remain unexplained. For this sample the table gives roughly 150,000 clones, of which approximately 86% were detected only once. The ten largest clones capture around 2.3% of the sample. The sequenced material came from PBMCs. The receptors here all came from a woman younger than 35 in good health and CMV-seronegative.

The chain links TRBV5-1 to TRBJ2-1; 10 bases are a match to TRBD2. CDR3 size: 13 residues. V was clipped by 5 bases and J by 9 bases; unmatched bases: 5. Germline V lookup: CDR1 SGHRS, CDR2 YFSETQ. CDR3 protein: CASRAGGGGEQFF. The CDR3 bases are TGCGCCAGCAGAGCGGGAGGGGGCGGTGAGCAGTTCTTC.

This rearrangement joins TRBV5-6 to TRBJ1-2; D not resolved. This CDR3 contains 16 residues. Trimming removed 3 bases from V and 0 bases from J, with 15 bases in between. CDR1 SGHDT and CDR2 YYEEEE come from the germline V gene. The chain's CDR3 is CASSSIGRRANYGYTF. As DNA, the CDR3 is TGTGCCAGCAGCTCGATCGGTCGCCGGGCTAACTATGGCTACACCTTC.

The V and J genes are TRBV5-4 and TRBJ1-1; maybe TRBD1 (6 bases). V lost 0 bases to trimming and J lost 4 bases, with 13 bases between them. CDR1 SGHNT and CDR2 YYREEE come from the germline V gene (reference sequence). The CDR3 covers 15 residues. The DNA for the CDR3 is TGTGCCAGCAGCTTGGAGACAGGTGGGATCACTGAAGCTTTCTTT. This encodes CASSLETGGITEAFF.

The chain combines TRBV4-1 with TRBJ1-2; D is ambiguous. Trimming removed 2 bases at V and 4 bases at J, with 8 bases between. The germline V gene encodes CDR1 MGHRA and CDR2 YSYEKL. The CDR3 sequence is 13 residues long. The CDR3, as DNA: TGCGCCAGCAGCCAATTAACTTTCTATGGCTACACCTTC. Translation gives CASSQLTFYGYTF.